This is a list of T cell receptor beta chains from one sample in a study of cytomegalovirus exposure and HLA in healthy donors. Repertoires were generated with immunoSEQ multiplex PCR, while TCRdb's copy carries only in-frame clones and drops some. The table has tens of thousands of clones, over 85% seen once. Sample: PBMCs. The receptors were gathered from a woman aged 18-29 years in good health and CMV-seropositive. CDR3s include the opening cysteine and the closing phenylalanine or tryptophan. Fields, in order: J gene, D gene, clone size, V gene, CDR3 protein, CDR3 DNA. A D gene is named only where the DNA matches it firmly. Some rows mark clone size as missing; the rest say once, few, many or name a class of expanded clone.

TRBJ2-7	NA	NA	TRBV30	CAWSSVGIEQYF	TGTGCCTGGAGTTCGGTGGGCATCGAGCAGTACTTC
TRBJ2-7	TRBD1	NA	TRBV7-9	CASSARTGKFAYEQYF	TGTGCCAGCAGCGCGCGGACAGGGAAGTTTGCTTACGAGCAGTACTTC
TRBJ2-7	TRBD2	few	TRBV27	CASSLREGPYEQYF	TGTGCCAGCAGTTTGCGGGAGGGGCCCTACGAGCAGTACTTC
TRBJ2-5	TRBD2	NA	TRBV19	CASSIAGGDETQYF	TGTGCCAGTAGCATAGCGGGGGGGGACGAGACCCAGTACTTC
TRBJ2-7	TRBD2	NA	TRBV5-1	CASSLEGLAGFYEQYF	TGCGCCAGCAGCTTGGAGGGTCTAGCGGGATTCTACGAGCAGTACTTC
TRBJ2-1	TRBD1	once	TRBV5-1	CASSSGQGHNEQFF	TGCGCCAGCAGCTCGGGACAGGGCCACAATGAGCAGTTCTTC
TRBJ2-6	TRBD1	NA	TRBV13	CASSRQGADGANVLTF	TGTGCCAGCAGCCGCCAGGGGGCTGATGGGGCCAACGTCCTGACTTTC
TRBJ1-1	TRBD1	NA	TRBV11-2	CASSTSDRRAFF	TGTGCCAGCAGCACCTCGGACAGGCGGGCTTTCTTT
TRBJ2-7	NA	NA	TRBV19	CASSSGVPYEQYF	TGTGCCAGTAGTAGCGGAGTACCCTACGAGCAGTACTTC
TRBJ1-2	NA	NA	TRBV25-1	CASSQGLSGYTF	TGTGCCAGCAGTCAGGGACTCTCTGGCTACACCTTC
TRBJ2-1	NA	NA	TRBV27	CASSLLESEEQFF	TGTGCCAGCAGTTTACTAGAATCGGAGGAGCAGTTCTTC
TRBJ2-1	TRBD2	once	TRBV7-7	CASSLGPKAGGGDEQFF	TGTGCCAGCAGCTTAGGTCCTAAGGCGGGAGGGGGCGATGAGCAGTTCTTC
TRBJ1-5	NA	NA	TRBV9	CASSAGDRGQPQHF	TGTGCCAGCAGCGCAGGGGATAGAGGTCAGCCCCAGCATTTT
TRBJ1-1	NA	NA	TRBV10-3	CAISERQANTEAFF	TGTGCCATCAGTGAGAGACAGGCGAACACTGAAGCTTTCTTT
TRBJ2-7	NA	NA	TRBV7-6	CASSFGGWSSYEQYF	TGTGCCAGCAGCTTTGGGGGGTGGAGCTCCTACGAGCAGTACTTC
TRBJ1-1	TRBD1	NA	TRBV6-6	CASSPDRKTEAFF	TGTGCCAGCAGCCCGGACAGGAAGACTGAAGCTTTCTTT
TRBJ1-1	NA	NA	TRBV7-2	CASSLVGGESTEAFF	TGTGCCAGCAGCTTAGTAGGGGGTGAATCCACTGAAGCTTTCTTT
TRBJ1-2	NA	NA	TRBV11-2	CASSTLQTRNNYGYTF	TGTGCCAGCAGCACCCTACAGACGCGTAACAACTATGGCTACACCTTC
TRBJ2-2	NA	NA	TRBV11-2	CASSLDPVFTGELFF	TGTGCCAGCAGCTTAGATCCCGTTTTCACCGGGGAGCTGTTTTTT
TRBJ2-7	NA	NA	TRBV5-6	CASSLIGEGVDEQYF	TGTGCCAGCAGCTTGATCGGGGAGGGGGTGGACGAGCAGTACTTC
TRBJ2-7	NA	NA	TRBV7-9	CASSLDVGGEQYF	TGTGCCAGCAGCCTGGACGTGGGGGGCGAGCAGTACTTC
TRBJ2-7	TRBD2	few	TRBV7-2	CASSLGSGGKYEQYF	TGTGCCAGCAGCTTAGGGAGCGGGGGAAAATACGAGCAGTACTTC
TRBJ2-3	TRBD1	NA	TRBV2	CASSESGTVQADTQYF	TGTGCCAGCAGTGAGTCAGGGACAGTCCAAGCAGATACGCAGTATTTT
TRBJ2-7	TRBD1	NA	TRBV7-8	CASSLTGGREQYF	TGTGCCAGCAGCTTAACAGGGGGGAGGGAGCAGTACTTC
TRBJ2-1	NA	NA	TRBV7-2	CASSLSKSEQFF	TGTGCCAGCAGCTTGAGTAAGAGTGAGCAGTTCTTC
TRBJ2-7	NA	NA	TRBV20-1	CSAGGIDEQYF	TGCAGTGCTGGGGGGATCGACGAGCAGTACTTC
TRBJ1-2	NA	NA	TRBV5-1	CASRERNGAWGYTF	TGCGCCAGCAGGGAACGCAATGGGGCGTGGGGCTACACCTTC
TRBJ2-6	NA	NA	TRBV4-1	CASSHPRLGASGANVLTF	TGCGCCAGCAGCCATCCTCGGCTGGGGGCCTCTGGGGCCAACGTCCTGACTTTC
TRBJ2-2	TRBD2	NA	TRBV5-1	CASSPSERGDTGELFF	TGCGCCAGCAGCCCGTCGGAACGGGGGGACACCGGGGAGCTGTTTTTT
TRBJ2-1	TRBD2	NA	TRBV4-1	CASSLVAGGGNEQFF	TGCGCCAGCAGCCTGGTGGCGGGAGGAGGCAATGAGCAGTTCTTC
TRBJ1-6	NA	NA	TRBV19	CASKAGGSSYNSPLHF	TGTGCCAGTAAGGCGGGGGGAAGCTCCTATAATTCACCCCTCCACTTT
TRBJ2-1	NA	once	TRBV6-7	CASSPRVTGRQSYNEQFF	TGTGCCAGCAGCCCCCGGGTGACGGGTCGTCAATCCTACAATGAGCAGTTCTTC
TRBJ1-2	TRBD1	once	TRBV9	CASSGDRGGYTF	TGTGCCAGCAGCGGCGACAGGGGCGGCTACACCTTC
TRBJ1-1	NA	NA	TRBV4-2	CASSQAGGTAEAFF	TGTGCCAGCAGCCAAGCGGGGGGAACGGCTGAAGCTTTCTTT
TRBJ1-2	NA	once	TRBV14	CASSNRDYGYTF	TGTGCCAGCAGCAATCGGGACTATGGCTACACCTTC
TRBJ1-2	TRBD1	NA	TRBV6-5	CASSAQGAVGYTF	TGTGCCAGCAGTGCCCAGGGGGCGGTCGGCTACACCTTC
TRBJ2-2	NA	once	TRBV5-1	CASSLDTNTGELFF	TGCGCCAGCAGCTTGGACACGAACACCGGGGAGCTGTTTTTT
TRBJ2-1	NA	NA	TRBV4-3	CASSQEKTEQFF	TGCGCCAGCAGCCAGGAGAAGACTGAGCAGTTCTTC
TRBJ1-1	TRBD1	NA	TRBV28	CASSRRLQGADAEAFF	TGTGCCAGCAGTCGGCGCCTACAGGGGGCTGACGCTGAAGCTTTCTTT
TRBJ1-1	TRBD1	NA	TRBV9	CASSVGGTGQGNTEAFF	TGTGCCAGCAGCGTAGGGGGGACGGGACAGGGTAACACTGAAGCTTTCTTT
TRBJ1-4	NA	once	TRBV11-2	CASSLGDATNEKLFF	TGTGCCAGCAGCTTAGGTGATGCAACTAACGAAAAACTGTTTTTT
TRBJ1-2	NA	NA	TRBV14	CASSQDGVGGYTF	TGTGCCAGCAGCCAAGATGGAGTTGGAGGCTACACCTTC
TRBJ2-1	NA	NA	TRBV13	CATRRETEGGEQFF	TGTGCCACTAGGAGAGAGACAGAAGGGGGTGAGCAGTTCTTC
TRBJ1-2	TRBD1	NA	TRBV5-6	CASSRGTGFPGYTF	TGTGCCAGCAGCCGCGGGACAGGGTTTCCGGGCTACACCTTC
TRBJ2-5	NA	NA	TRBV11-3	CASSSTSAAQETQYF	TGTGCCAGCAGCTCAACGTCAGCGGCACAAGAGACCCAGTACTTC
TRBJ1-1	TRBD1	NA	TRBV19	CASKPGQTNTEAFF	TGTGCCAGTAAGCCGGGACAGACGAACACTGAAGCTTTCTTT
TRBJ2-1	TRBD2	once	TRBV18	CASSPSAGVYNEQFF	TGTGCCAGCTCACCATCGGCGGGGGTCTACAATGAGCAGTTCTTC
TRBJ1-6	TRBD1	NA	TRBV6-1	CASTPGQGAYSPLHF	TGTGCCAGCACTCCGGGACAGGGGGCATATTCACCCCTCCACTTT
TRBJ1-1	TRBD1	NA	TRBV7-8	CASSLSLSTGTEAFF	TGTGCCAGCAGCTTGTCCCTGTCGACAGGGACTGAAGCTTTCTTT